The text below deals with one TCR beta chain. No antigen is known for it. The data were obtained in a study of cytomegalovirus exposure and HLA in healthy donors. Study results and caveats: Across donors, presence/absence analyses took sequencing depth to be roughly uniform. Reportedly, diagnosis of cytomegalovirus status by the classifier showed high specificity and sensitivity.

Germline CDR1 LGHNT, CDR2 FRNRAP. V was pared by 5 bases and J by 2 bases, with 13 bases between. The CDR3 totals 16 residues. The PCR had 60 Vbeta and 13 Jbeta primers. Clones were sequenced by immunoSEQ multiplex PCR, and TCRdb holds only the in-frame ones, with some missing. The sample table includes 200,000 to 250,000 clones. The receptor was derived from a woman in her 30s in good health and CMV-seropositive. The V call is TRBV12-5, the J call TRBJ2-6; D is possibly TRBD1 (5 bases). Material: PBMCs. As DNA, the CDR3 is TGTGCTAGTGGTCCCGAATGGGGCACTGGGGCCAACGTCCTGACTTTC. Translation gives CASGPEWGTGANVLTF.